The clone carrying this T cell receptor beta chain was picked up many times. TCRdb redid the calling of the RACE reads with MiXCR, one entry per CDR3 protein. Seen here are around 340,000 distinct CDR3 sequences, about 7% observed once, and the top ten hold roughly 8%. This specimen belongs to a study of human T cells and chemical hapten exposure. This CDR3 region has 13 residues. Trimming took off 5 bases at V and 15 bases at J, with 20 bases between the two ends. Germline V gene lookup returns CDR1 MDHEN and CDR2 SYDVKM. Time point reported: patch test 1, 2 weeks after DPC sensitization. Specified treatment: therapeutic diphenylcyclopropenone sensitization with weekly scalp DPC.

The clonotype originates from a woman between 18 and 30 years old with alopecia areata. Some clones in this sample may be carry-over from other donors' samples. The chain links TRBV28 to TRBJ2-4; tentative D call: TRBD1 (5 bases). Sequences were derived from whole blood, sampled in connection with sensitization to the hapten diphenylcyclopropenone (DPC). The CDR3 coding sequence is TGTGCCAGCAGTCTTGAAGGGGATATAATGGGGTACTTC. Encoded protein: CASSLEGDIMGYF.